The clone carrying this T cell receptor beta chain is medium-sized (0.01 to 0.1%). Its target is not known. Treatment of any kind had been given to no patient before thyroid surgery. These data originate in a study of metastatic and nonmetastatic thyroid tumors. Study context: For malignant and benign thyroid patients, tumor or nodule tissue and blood were the sources whose repertoires were compared.

Whole-study findings and limits: According to reports, the diversity of TCR beta was significantly higher in malignant thyroid tumors than in benign nodules, and this held in both blood and tumor samples.

CDR3 length: 17 amino acids. Germline assignment: CDR1 LGHNA and CDR2 YNFKEQ. V gave up 3 bases and J gave up 2 bases; unmatched junction bases: 11. Original data processing: A papillary thyroid cancer distant-metastasis classifier was built from CDR3 differences across clinicopathological groups. TCRdb re-called the PCR reads via MiXCR. TCRdb, not the original authors, processed these V and J calls. The sample shows 7,700 or so clones, approximately 29% of them seen only once. The sequence came from a female donor with papillary thyroid cancer or a benign thyroid nodule (not recorded which). Some clones in this sample may be carry-over from other donors' samples. The chain joins TRBV4-2 to TRBJ1-1; 8 bases map to TRBD1. Material for sequencing was tumor tissue. This CDR3 reads CASSHTRDRGLNTEAFF. Here the CDR3 DNA reads TGTGCCAGCAGCCATACCCGAGACAGGGGCCTCAACACTGAAGCTTTCTTT.